The 13 T cell receptor beta chains presented below share a single source sample, sequenced in a study of graft-versus-host responses after intestinal transplantation. Their recognized antigens are unknown. Produced via immunoSEQ multiplex PCR; TCRdb's table is partial and in-frame only. The table has 90,000 to 150,000 clones, 90% to 95% seen once. The sample here was unstimulated CD8+ T cells sorted from spleen or lymph node cells, taken before intestinal transplant. Receptors were obtained from a human donor who received an intestinal transplant.

This clone was counted a single time. The rearrangement joins TRBV28 to TRBJ2-7; TRBD2 agrees at 11 bases. The CDR3 sequence is 16 residues long. CDR1 and CDR2 (germline): MDHEN, SYDVKM. V shed 7 bases and J 2 bases; nucleotides not matched to a gene: 10. CDR3 coding DNA: TGTGCCAGCAACATAGGTATGGGACTAGCGGCCTACGAGCAGTACTTC. Its translation: CASNIGMGLAAYEQYF.

The J gene is TRBJ2-4, the V gene TRBV27; TRBD2 matches at 11 bases. Germline CDR1 is MNHEY and CDR2 is SMNVEV (reference sequence). Trimming took 2 bases from V and 9 from J; bases not matched to a gene: 6. The CDR3 spans 15 residues. The CDR3 DNA sequence: TGTGCCAGCAGTTTACAGACTAGCGGGACTGCCATTCAGTACTTC. It translates to CASSLQTSGTAIQYF.

V and J are TRBV7-7 and TRBJ2-3; D is possibly TRBD2 (6 bases). V was trimmed by 3 bases and J by 5 bases, leaving 9 bases between them. The length of the CDR3 is 13 residues. Germline CDR1 and CDR2: SSHAT and FNYEAQ (reference sequence). CDR3 region: CASSFEAGDTQYF. The CDR3, as DNA: TGTGCCAGCAGCTTTGAAGCGGGAGATACGCAGTATTTT.

This clone was recorded once. This chain connects TRBV5-1 to TRBJ2-5, with D tentatively TRBD2 (5 bases). Per the germline V gene, CDR1 is SGHRS and CDR2 is YFSETQ. The CDR3 totals 17 residues. The V end was cut by 5 bases, the J end by 0 bases, with 20 bases between. CDR3 protein: CASSPRLSVAHQETQYF. The CDR3 DNA sequence: TGCGCCAGCAGTCCCCGACTATCAGTAGCGCACCAAGAGACCCAGTACTTC. The full variable domain, completed using reference TRBV5-1 and TRBJ2-5, is KAGVTQTPRYLIKTRGQQVTLSCSPISGHRSVSWYQQTPGQGLQFLFEYFSETQRNKGNFPGRFSGRQFSNSRSEMNVSTLELGDSALYLCASSPRLSVAHQETQYFGPGTRLLVL.

This sequence joins TRBV19 and TRBJ1-2; D may be TRBD1 (6 bases). The V and J ends lost 7 bases and 4 bases respectively, with 10 bases between them. Germline CDR1 LNHDA, CDR2 SQIVND (reference sequence). The CDR3 runs 12 residues. The CDR3 protein is CASNRGAYGYTF. The CDR3 DNA sequence: TGTGCCAGTAATAGGGGGGCCTATGGCTACACCTTC.

The chain is built from TRBV9 and TRBJ1-1, with D possibly being TRBD1 (6 bases). V lost 0 bases and J lost 5, with 14 bases in between. Per the germline V gene, CDR1 is SGDLS and CDR2 is YYNGEE. The CDR3 length is 15 residues. CDR3 DNA sequence: TGTGCCAGCAGCGTAGGGGAGGGGGGCGGGACTGAAGCTTTCTTT. It encodes CASSVGEGGGTEAFF.

The chain uses TRBV19 and TRBJ2-1; tentatively, D is TRBD1 (6 bases). V was pared by 2 bases and J by 6 bases, with 8 bases between. The CDR3 spans 13 residues. CDR1 is LNHDA and CDR2 is SQIVND in the germline V gene (reference sequence). Here the CDR3 DNA reads TGTGCCAGTAGTATACTCAGGGGCAATGAGCAGTTCTTC. This sequence encodes CASSILRGNEQFF.

The chain couples TRBV6-5 to TRBJ2-7, with a possible D match to TRBD2 (7 bases). Trimming removed 6 bases from V and 3 bases from J, with 15 bases in between. CDR3 size: 14 residues. CDR1 MNHEY and CDR2 SVGAGI come from the germline V gene. CDR3 region: CASSSGGGSYEQYF. CDR3 coding DNA: TGTGCCAGCAGCTCCGGGGGCGGGAGCTACGAGCAGTACTTC.

This clone was recorded only once. The genes are TRBV7-9 and TRBJ1-1; tentatively, D is TRBD1 (6 bases). Between the trimmed V and J ends, which lost 1 base and 5 bases, there was a span of 11 bases. Germline V CDR1 and CDR2: SEHNR, FQNEAQ (reference sequence). The CDR3 consists of 14 residues. CDR3 sequence: CASSLGLGGTEAFF. DNA for the CDR3: TGTGCCAGCAGCTTAGGGCTAGGGGGAACTGAAGCTTTCTTT.

This chain connects TRBV6-5 to TRBJ2-7; a weak D match, TRBD2 (5 bases). This CDR3 comprises 12 residues. V dropped 4 bases and J dropped 3 bases, with 7 bases sitting between them. Germline V gene sequence: CDR1 MNHEY, CDR2 SVGAGI. DNA of the CDR3: TGTGCCAGCAGTTTGGGGAGCTACGAGCAGTACTTC. Translation gives CASSLGSYEQYF.

The rearrangement uses TRBV9 and TRBJ2-7; TRBD1 matches at 8 bases. The germline gives CDR1 SGDLS, CDR2 YYNGEE. V was clipped by 0 bases and J by 9 bases; unmatched bases: 5. This CDR3 contains 13 residues. DNA for the CDR3: TGTGCCAGCAGCGTAGCTCAGGGGGCGACGCAGTACTTC. This sequence encodes CASSVAQGATQYF.

This rearrangement joins TRBV11-2 to TRBJ2-7; 9 bases are shared with TRBD2. Germline trimming cut 4 bases from V and 2 bases from J; bases unmatched to any gene: 6. The CDR3 runs 15 residues. CDR1 SGHAT and CDR2 FQNNGV come from the germline V gene. The chain's CDR3 is CASSSETSGTYEQYF. The DNA of the CDR3 is TGTGCCAGCAGCTCCGAGACTAGCGGCACCTACGAGCAGTACTTC.

The gene calls are TRBV27 and TRBJ2-2, with TRBD2 identical over 13 bases. This CDR3 is built from 16 residues. V shed 4 bases and J 6 bases; nucleotides not matched to a gene: 5. Germline lookup yields CDR1 MNHEY and CDR2 SMNVEV (reference sequence). CDR3 coding DNA: TGTGCCAGCAGTTCTACCGGGACTAGCGGGGCCGGGGAGCTGTTTTTT. Translating gives CASSSTGTSGAGELFF.